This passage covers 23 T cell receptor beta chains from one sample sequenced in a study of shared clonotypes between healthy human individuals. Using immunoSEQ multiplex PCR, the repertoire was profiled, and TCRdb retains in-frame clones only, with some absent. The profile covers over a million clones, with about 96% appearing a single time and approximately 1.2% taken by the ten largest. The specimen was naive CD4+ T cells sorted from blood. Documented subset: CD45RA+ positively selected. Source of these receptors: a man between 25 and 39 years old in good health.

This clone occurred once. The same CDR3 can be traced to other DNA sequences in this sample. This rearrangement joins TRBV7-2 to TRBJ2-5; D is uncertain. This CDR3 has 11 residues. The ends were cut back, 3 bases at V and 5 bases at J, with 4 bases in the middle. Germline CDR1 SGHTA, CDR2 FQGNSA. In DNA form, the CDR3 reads TGTGCCAGCAGCTTCGCCGAGACCCAGTACTTC. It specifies CASSFAETQYF.

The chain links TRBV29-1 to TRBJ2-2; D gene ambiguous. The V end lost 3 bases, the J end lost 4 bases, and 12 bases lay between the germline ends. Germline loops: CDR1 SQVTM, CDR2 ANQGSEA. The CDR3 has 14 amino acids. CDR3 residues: CSVDLDLGTGELFF. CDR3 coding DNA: TGCAGCGTTGATCTGGACCTTGGCACCGGGGAGCTGTTTTTT.

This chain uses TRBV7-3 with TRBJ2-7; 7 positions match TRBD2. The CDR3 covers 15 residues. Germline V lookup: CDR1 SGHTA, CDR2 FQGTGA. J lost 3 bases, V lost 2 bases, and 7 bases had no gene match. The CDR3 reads CASSLAGTTNYEQYF. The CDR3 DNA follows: TGTGCCAGCAGCTTAGCTGGGACTACAAACTACGAGCAGTACTTC.

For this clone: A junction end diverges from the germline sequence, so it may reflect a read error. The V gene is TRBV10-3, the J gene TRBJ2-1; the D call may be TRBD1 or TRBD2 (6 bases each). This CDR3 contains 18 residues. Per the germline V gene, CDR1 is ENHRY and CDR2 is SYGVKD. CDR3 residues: CAIREWGAETEPYNEQFF. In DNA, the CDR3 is TGTGCCATCAGGGAGTGGGGGGCCGAGACAGAACCCTACAATGAGCAGTTCTTC.

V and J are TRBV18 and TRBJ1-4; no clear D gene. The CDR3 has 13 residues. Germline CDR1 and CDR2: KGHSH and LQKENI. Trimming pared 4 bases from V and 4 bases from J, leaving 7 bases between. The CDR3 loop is CASSRRINEKLFF. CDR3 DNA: TGTGCCAGCTCACGGCGGATTAATGAAAAACTGTTTTTT.

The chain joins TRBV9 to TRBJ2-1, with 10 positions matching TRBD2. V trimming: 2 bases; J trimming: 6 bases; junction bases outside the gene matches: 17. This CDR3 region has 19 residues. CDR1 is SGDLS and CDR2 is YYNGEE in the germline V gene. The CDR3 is CASSVMKASGSGWGNEQFF. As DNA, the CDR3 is TGTGCCAGCAGCGTTATGAAGGCTAGCGGGAGCGGCTGGGGCAATGAGCAGTTCTTC.

CDR3 sequence: CASSSPSGRGPTYEQYF. In nucleotides, the CDR3 is TGTGCCAGCAGCTCGCCTAGCGGGAGAGGGCCTACCTACGAGCAGTACTTC. The V gene is TRBV7-8, the J gene TRBJ2-7; TRBD2 matches at 10 bases. This CDR3 contains 17 residues. The germline V gene encodes CDR1 SGHVS and CDR2 FQNEAQ. J was trimmed by 2 bases and V by 4 bases; bases with no gene match: 11.

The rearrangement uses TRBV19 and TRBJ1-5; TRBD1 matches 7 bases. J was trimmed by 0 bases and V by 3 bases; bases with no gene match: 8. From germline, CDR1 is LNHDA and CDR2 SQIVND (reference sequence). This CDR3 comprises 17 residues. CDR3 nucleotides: TGTGCCAGTAGTATTCCCACCCGGGACAGTAGCAATCAGCCCCAGCATTTT. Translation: CASSIPTRDSSNQPQHF.

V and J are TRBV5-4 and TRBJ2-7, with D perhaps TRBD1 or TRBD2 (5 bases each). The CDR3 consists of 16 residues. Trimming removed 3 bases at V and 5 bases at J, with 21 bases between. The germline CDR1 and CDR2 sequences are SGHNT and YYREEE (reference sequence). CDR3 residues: CASSSQGPGGMNEQYF. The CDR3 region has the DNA TGTGCCAGCAGCTCTCAGGGCCCCGGAGGAATGAACGAGCAGTACTTC.

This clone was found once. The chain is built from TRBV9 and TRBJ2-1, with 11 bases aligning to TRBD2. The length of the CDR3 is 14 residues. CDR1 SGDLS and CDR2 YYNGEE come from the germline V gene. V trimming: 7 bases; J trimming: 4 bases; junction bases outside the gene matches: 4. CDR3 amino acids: CASPTSGKYNEQFF. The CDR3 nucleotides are TGTGCCAGCCCGACTAGCGGGAAATACAATGAGCAGTTCTTC.

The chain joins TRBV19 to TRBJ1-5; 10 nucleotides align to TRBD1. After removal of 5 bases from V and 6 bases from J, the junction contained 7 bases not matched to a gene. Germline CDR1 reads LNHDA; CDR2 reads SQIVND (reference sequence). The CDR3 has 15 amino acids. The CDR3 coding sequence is TGTGCCAGTAGTCCACCGGGACAGGGGAGTCAGCCCCAGCATTTT. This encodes CASSPPGQGSQPQHF.

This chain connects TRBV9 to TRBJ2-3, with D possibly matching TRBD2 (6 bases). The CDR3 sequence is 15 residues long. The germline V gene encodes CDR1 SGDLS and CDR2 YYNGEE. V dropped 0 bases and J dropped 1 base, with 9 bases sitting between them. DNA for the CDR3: TGTGCCAGCAGCGTAGATCCGGGGGGCACAGATACGCAGTATTTT. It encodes CASSVDPGGTDTQYF. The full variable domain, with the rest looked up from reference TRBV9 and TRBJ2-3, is DSGVTQTPKHLITATGQRVTLRCSPRSGDLSVYWYQQSLDQGLQFLIQYYNGEERAKGNILERFSAQQFPDLHSELNLSSLELGDSALYFCASSVDPGGTDTQYFGPGTRLTVL.

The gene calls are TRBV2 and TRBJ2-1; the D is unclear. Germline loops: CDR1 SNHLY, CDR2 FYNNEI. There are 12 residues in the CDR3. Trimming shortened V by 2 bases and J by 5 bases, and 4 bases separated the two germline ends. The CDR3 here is CASSERNNEQFF. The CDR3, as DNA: TGTGCCAGCAGTGAACGCAACAATGAGCAGTTCTTC.

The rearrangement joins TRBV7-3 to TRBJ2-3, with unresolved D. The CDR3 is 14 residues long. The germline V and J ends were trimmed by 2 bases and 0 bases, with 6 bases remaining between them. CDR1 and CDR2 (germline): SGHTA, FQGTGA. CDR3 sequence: CASSLSRSTDTQYF. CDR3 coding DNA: TGTGCCAGCAGCTTATCGCGTAGCACAGATACGCAGTATTTT.

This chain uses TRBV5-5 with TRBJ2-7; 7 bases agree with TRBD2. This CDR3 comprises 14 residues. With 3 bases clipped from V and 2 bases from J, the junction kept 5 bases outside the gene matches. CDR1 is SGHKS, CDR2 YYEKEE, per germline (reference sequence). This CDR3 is CASSSPGLPYEQYF. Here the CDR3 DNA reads TGTGCCAGCAGCTCACCGGGACTACCCTACGAGCAGTACTTC.

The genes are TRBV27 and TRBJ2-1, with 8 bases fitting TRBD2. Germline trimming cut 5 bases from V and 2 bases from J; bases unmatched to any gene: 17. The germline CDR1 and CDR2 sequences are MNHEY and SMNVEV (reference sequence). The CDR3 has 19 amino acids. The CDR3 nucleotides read TGTGCCAGCAGTACACTAGCTTTCGGGAGGGGTGGGCCCTACAATGAGCAGTTCTTC. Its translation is CASSTLAFGRGGPYNEQFF.

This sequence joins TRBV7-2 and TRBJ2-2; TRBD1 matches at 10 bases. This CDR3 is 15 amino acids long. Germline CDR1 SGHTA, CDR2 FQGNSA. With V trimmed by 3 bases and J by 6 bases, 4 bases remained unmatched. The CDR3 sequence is CASSLGTGVPGELFF. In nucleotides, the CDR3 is TGTGCCAGCAGCTTGGGGACAGGGGTACCCGGGGAGCTGTTTTTT.

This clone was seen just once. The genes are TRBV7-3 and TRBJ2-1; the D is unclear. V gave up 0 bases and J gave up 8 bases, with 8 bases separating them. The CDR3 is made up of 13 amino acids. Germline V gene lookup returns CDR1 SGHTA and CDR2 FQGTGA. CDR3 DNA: TGTGCCAGCAGCTTAACGATCAGTGATGAGCAGTTCTTC. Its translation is CASSLTISDEQFF.

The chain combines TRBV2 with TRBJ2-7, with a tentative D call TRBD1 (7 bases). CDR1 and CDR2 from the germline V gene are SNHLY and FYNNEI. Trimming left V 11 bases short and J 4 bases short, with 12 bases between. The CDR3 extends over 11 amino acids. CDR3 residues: CASQGGYEQYF. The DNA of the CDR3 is TGTGCCTCCCAGGGGGGTTACGAGCAGTACTTC.

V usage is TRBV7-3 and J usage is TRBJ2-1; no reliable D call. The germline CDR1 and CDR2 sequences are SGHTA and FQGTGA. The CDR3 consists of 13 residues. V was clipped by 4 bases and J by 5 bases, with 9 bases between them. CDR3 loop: CASSSQRDNEQFF. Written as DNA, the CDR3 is TGTGCCAGCAGCTCCCAACGTGACAATGAGCAGTTCTTC.

The CDR3 here is CASSSYRGGTDTQYF. In DNA, the CDR3 is TGCGCCAGCAGCTCCTACAGGGGTGGGACAGATACGCAGTATTTT. This chain connects TRBV5-1 to TRBJ2-3; TRBD1 aligns across 7 bases. This CDR3 is 15 amino acids long. Germline CDR1 SGHRS, CDR2 YFSETQ. V was clipped by 3 bases and J by 3 bases; unmatched bases: 7.

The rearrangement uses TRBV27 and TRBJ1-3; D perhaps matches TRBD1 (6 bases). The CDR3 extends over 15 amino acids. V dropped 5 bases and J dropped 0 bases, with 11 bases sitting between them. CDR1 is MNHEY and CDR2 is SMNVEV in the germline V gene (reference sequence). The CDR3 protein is CASSPSRGSGNTIYF. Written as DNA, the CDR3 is TGTGCCAGCAGTCCTAGCAGGGGCTCTGGAAACACCATATATTTT.

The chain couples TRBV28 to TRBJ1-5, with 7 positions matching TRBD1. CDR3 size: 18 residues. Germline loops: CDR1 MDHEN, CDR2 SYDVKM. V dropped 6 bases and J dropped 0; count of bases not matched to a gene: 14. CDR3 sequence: CASSQQGTLTYSNQPQHF. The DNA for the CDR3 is TGTGCCAGCAGCCAACAGGGGACACTAACCTATAGCAATCAGCCCCAGCATTTT. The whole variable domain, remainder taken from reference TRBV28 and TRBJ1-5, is DVKVTQSSRYLVKRTGEKVFLECVQDMDHENMFWYRQDPGLGLRLIYFSYDVKMKEKGDIPEGYSVSREKKERFSLILESASTNQTSMYLCASSQQGTLTYSNQPQHFGDGTRLSIL.